The present TCR beta chain was sequenced within a study of blood T cell repertoires in COVID-19. Study-level background: COVID-19 samples collected from the United States, Italy and Spain covered acute and convalescent phases.

TCRdb keeps only in-frame clones here, not all; method: immunoSEQ multiplex PCR. The sample includes some 160,000 clones, 65% to 90% of them seen just once. This CDR3 contains 13 residues. Germline V gives CDR1 LNHDA, CDR2 SQIVND (reference sequence). Trimming took 7 bases from V and 4 from J, leaving 11 bases between them. In this sample, this clone turned up once. The chain recombines TRBV19 with TRBJ2-1; D is undetermined. Sequencing used peripheral blood. The sequence was collected from a human donor in a cohort sampled during active COVID-19. In DNA, the CDR3 is TGTGCCAGTATATCTAACCTTTACAATGAGCAGTTCTTC. Its translation is CASISNLYNEQFF.